The 5 T cell receptor beta chains reported below all come from one sample, sequenced in a study of T cells in Graves' hyperthyroidism and ophthalmopathy (dated by TCRdb to about 2019). Library method: multiplex PCR. Sequencer: Illumina HiSeq 2000. The TCR beta CDR3 regions were amplified from the RNA transcripts. For the first round of RT-PCR on the TCR CDR3, the HTBI primer set was used together with the Qiagen OneStep RT-PCR kit. TCRdb ran its own pipeline on the public reads, namely fastp trimming at Q25 and MiXCR clone calling, and kept in-frame beta chains. Identical CDR3 proteins give one entry, which carries the most common genes and DNA. The sample table records roughly 800,000 distinct CDR3 sequences; approximately 40% of these occur just once. The top ten hold over 8% of the sample. Material for sequencing was blood. The receptors shown here come from a man aged 18 to 29 with Graves' hyperthyroidism.

In this sample, this clonotype turned up many times. This sequence joins TRBV7-9 and TRBJ1-6; no clear D gene. The CDR3 spans 12 residues. Germline CDR1 reads SEHNR; CDR2 reads FQNEAQ (reference sequence). V was clipped by 1 base and J by 10 bases, with 5 bases between them. CDR3 in amino acids: CASSLEYSPLHF. In nucleotides, the CDR3 is TGTGCCAGCAGCTTAGAGTACTCACCCCTCCACTTT.

The rearrangement uses TRBV20-1 and TRBJ1-5; no definite D call. The CDR3 consists of 12 residues. CDR1 DFQATT and CDR2 SNEGSKA come from the germline V gene (reference sequence). The chain's CDR3 is CSARAFNQPQHF. The DNA for the CDR3 is TGCAGCGCCCGGGCCTTCAATCAGCCCCAGCATTTT.

The V and J genes are TRBV19 and TRBJ2-7; 9 nucleotides align to TRBD2. The V segment lost 4 bases and the J segment 5 bases; nucleotides outside the gene matches: 9. This CDR3 contains 15 residues. CDR1 is LNHDA, CDR2 SQIVND, per germline (reference sequence). CDR3 sequence: CASSTGGRAGDEQYF. The CDR3 region has the DNA TGTGCCAGTAGTACCGGCGGGAGGGCCGGCGACGAGCAGTACTTC.

The chain has TRBV11-2 and TRBJ2-7; D call uncertain. The CDR3 totals 12 residues. Per germline, CDR1 SGHAT and CDR2 FQNNGV. Trimming stripped 7 bases from V and 6 bases from J, with 13 bases between. The CDR3 DNA is TGTGCCAGCACTAATGAGGTGGGCGAGCAGTACTTC. This sequence encodes CASTNEVGEQYF.

The V and J genes are TRBV7-9 and TRBJ1-5, with D hard to call. The V gene's germline CDR1 is SEHNR and CDR2 FQNEAQ (reference sequence). The CDR3 consists of 16 residues. V was clipped by 5 bases and J by 1 base, with 15 bases between them. The CDR3 spells CASSPPTAGSNQPQHF. The CDR3 DNA follows: TGTGCCAGCAGCCCCCCGACGGCGGGAAGCAATCAGCCCCAGCATTTT.